This T cell receptor (beta chain) was identified in a study of T-cell reconstitution after alpha-beta-depleted transplantation in children (dated by TCRdb to the mid-2010s). Regarding the study in general: Using TCR repertoire profiling, the study quantitatively followed how T-cell immune reconstitution unfolded in children after TCRalphabeta/CD19-depleted allogeneic hematopoietic cell transplantation.

The library relied on PCR. The sequencer was an Illumina HiSeq 2500. To normalize quantification of the TCRbeta repertoire, the TCR libraries were built with molecular barcoding that relied on unique molecular identifiers. Using fastp trimming at Q25 and MiXCR clonotype assembly, TCRdb reanalyzed the public sequencing data and kept in-frame beta chains. Each entry merges the rows of one CDR3 protein and shows their most common DNA and genes. The sample table records about 610,000 distinct CDR3 sequences; about 10% of these occur just once. The ten largest clones take up less than 5% of the sample. This clonotype was seen only a few times. What this receptor recognizes is not known. The input lacks base qualities; no much larger clone sits a single base away. Including cysteine and phenylalanine, the CDR3 has 16 amino acids. This entry keeps only the CDR3 DNA: 48 bases, framed from base 1. The V end gives up 6 bases and the J end 2 bases, leaving 12 bases in the junction not matched to a gene.

This chain is built from TRBV12-3 or TRBV12-4 and TRBJ2-7, with TRBD1 identical over 8 junction bases. The sample here was PBMCs from the stem cell graft donor, taken from the stem cell graft. The sequence was collected from a human donor who donated a stem cell graft to a child with acute myeloid leukemia. The CDR3 reads CASSRRLDRAAYEQYF. The nucleotide sequence reads TGTGCCAGCAGCCGACGCCTGGACAGGGCTGCCTACGAGCAGTACTTC.